Presented here are 13 T cell receptor beta chains from one specimen sequenced in a study of blood T cell repertoires in COVID-19. This table comes from immunoSEQ multiplex PCR, and its TCRdb copy is limited to in-frame clones, with some not included. The sample shows over 200,000 clones, 88% of them seen only once. The source material was peripheral blood. These receptors were obtained from a human donor in a cohort sampled during active COVID-19.

The table lists this clone with a count of one. V and J are TRBV23-1 and TRBJ1-4; 7 bases are shared with TRBD1. TRBV23-1 is known as an ORF, though its function is uncertain. CDR3 length: 19 residues. The V and J ends lost 2 bases and 5 bases, in that order; junction bases with no gene match: 17. CDR3 nucleotides: TGCGCCAGCAGTCAACGAGGGCGCCGCGGGACAGAGCCAAATGAAAAACTGTTTTTT. Protein product: CASSQRGRRGTEPNEKLFF.

The DNA of the CDR3 is TGTGCCAGCAGCAAAGTTTGGACAGGGGATGAACAGGGGGATCAGCCCCAGCATTTT. Protein sequence: CASSKVWTGDEQGDQPQHF. This chain links TRBV21-1 with TRBJ1-5; TRBD1 is taken as the D call from the table, unchecked against the DNA. TRBV21-1 is described as a pseudogene. This CDR3 has 19 residues.

The chain couples TRBV7-8 to TRBJ2-3; TRBD2 matches at 9 bases. Germline V gives CDR1 SGHVS, CDR2 FQNEAQ. V trimming: 8 bases; J trimming: 2 bases; junction bases outside the gene matches: 11. The CDR3 covers 16 residues. Here the CDR3 reads CASGQYGTSYTDTQYF. In DNA, the CDR3 is TGTGCCAGCGGCCAATACGGGACTAGCTACACAGATACGCAGTATTTT.

In its sample, this clone was seen once. The rearrangement links TRBV28 to TRBJ2-6; 9 bases line up with TRBD1. The CDR3 is 17 amino acids. Germline values: CDR1 MDHEN, CDR2 SYDVKM. V dropped 7 bases and J dropped 0; count of bases not matched to a gene: 7. DNA of the CDR3: TGTGCCAGCAACCCGGGACAGGGAAACTCTGGGGCCAACGTCCTGACTTTC. Translated: CASNPGQGNSGANVLTF.

The chain couples TRBV28 to TRBJ2-7, with 7 positions matching TRBD2. The ends lost 3 bases at V and 7 bases at J; junction bases unmatched: 9. This CDR3 comprises 14 residues. Germline CDR1 reads MDHEN; CDR2 reads SYDVKM. The CDR3 coding sequence is TGTGCCAGCAGTTTCGGCGGGAGAGCTATAGAGCAGTACTTC. Translating it yields CASSFGGRAIEQYF.

The chain links TRBV18 to TRBJ2-7; D is uncertain. V shed 4 bases and J shed 6 bases, with 13 bases lying between them. Germline-derived CDR1 and CDR2 are KGHSH and LQKENI. The CDR3 sequence is 13 residues long. The CDR3 DNA sequence: TGTGCCAGCTCACTAGTCGTCCCCGCCGAGCAGTACTTC. Its translation is CASSLVVPAEQYF.

A single count supports this clone. The chain links TRBV5-1 to TRBJ2-1, with TRBD2 matching 14 bases. V gave up 4 bases and J gave up 7 bases; unmatched junction bases: 7. From germline, CDR1 is SGHRS and CDR2 YFSETQ. The CDR3 is 16 residues long. The CDR3 sequence is CASSAMGLAGVNEQFF. The CDR3, as DNA: TGCGCCAGCAGCGCCATGGGACTAGCGGGAGTGAATGAGCAGTTCTTC.

The V gene is TRBV6-5, the J gene TRBJ2-7; 12 positions agree with TRBD2. The germline V gene encodes CDR1 MNHEY and CDR2 SVGAGI. V gave up 6 bases and J gave up 6 bases; unmatched junction bases: 6. The CDR3 length is 14 residues. The CDR3 here is CASRLLAGGIEQYF. DNA of the CDR3: TGTGCCAGCAGACTACTAGCGGGGGGAATCGAGCAGTACTTC.

This sequence joins TRBV19 and TRBJ1-6; tentative D call: TRBD1 (5 bases). V lost 8 bases and J lost 0, with 11 bases in between. The germline V gene has CDR1 LNHDA and CDR2 SQIVND (reference sequence). The CDR3 contains 15 residues. CDR3 nucleotides: TGTGCCAGTTCACCAGGACACTCCTATAATTCACCCCTCCACTTT. Its translation is CASSPGHSYNSPLHF. The entire variable domain, with the rest obtained from reference TRBV19 and TRBJ1-6, is as follows: DGGITQSPKYLFRKEGQNVTLSCEQNLNHDAMYWYRQDPGQGLRLIYYSQIVNDFQKGDIAEGYSVSREKKESFPLTVTSAQKNPTAFYLCASSPGHSYNSPLHFGNGTRLTVT.

The rearrangement joins TRBV15 to TRBJ2-7; possible D gene TRBD1, 5 bases. This CDR3 region has 12 residues. V was pared by 0 bases and J by 11 bases, with 11 bases between. Germline loops: CDR1 LNHNV, CDR2 YYDKDF (reference sequence). CDR3 sequence (DNA): TGTGCCACCAGCAGAGATGGGGCAGTCAAGTACTTC. Translated: CATSRDGAVKYF.

This clone was observed once. The chain is built from TRBV30 and TRBJ2-2; TRBD1 might be the D (5 bases). The V end was cut by 4 bases, the J end by 0 bases, with 12 bases between. This CDR3 has 15 residues. The germline CDR1 and CDR2 sequences are GTSNPN and SVGIG (reference sequence). The DNA of the CDR3 is TGTGCCTGGAACGGCGTGACAGCGAACACCGGGGAGCTGTTTTTT. Translated: CAWNGVTANTGELFF.

The chain combines TRBV5-4 with TRBJ1-2; D perhaps matches TRBD1 (6 bases). Trimming took 3 bases from V and 6 from J, leaving 18 bases between them. CDR1 and CDR2 (germline): SGHNT, YYREEE (reference sequence). CDR3 length: 15 residues. The CDR3 DNA reads as TGTGCCAGCAGCTCCCCGTTAACCGGGACAAATGGCTACACCTTC. Encoded protein: CASSSPLTGTNGYTF.

DNA of the CDR3: TGTGCCAGCAGCTTTTCGGCGGGGAACACTGAAGCTTTCTTT. Translation: CASSFSAGNTEAFF. The chain employs TRBV7-2 and TRBJ1-1; D ambiguous. The CDR3 contains 14 residues. The V gene's germline CDR1 is SGHTA and CDR2 FQGNSA. The ends were cut back, 3 bases at V and 1 base at J, with 9 bases in the middle.